Presented here are 32 T cell receptor beta chains from one specimen sequenced in a study of CD8+ T cells in alopecia areata. RNA was isolated and reverse transcribed to cDNA, the sequencing template. Here immunoSEQ multiplex PCR was the method, and the copy in TCRdb shows in-frame clones only, minus some. The sample contains about 180,000 clones, 50% to 75% of which appear only once. Sample treatment: oral pan-JAK inhibitor, 5-10 mg twice daily. Sequencing used CD4+ T cells sorted from blood, obtained between weeks 55 and 70, from a patient treated with tofacitinib. Receptor source: a human donor with alopecia areata.

CDR3 nucleotide sequence: TGCGCCAGCAGTCAGGGGGGTACTGAAGCTTTCTTT. Protein: CASSQGGTEAFF. The J gene is TRBJ1-1, the V gene TRBV23-1, with D maybe TRBD1 (5 bases). TRBV23-1 is identified as an open reading frame with a role that is uncertain. Trimming took off 3 bases at V and 5 bases at J, with 7 bases between the two ends. The CDR3 runs to 12 residues.

The chain joins TRBV20-1 to TRBJ1-1; TRBD1 is a possible D gene (5 bases). Germline V lookup: CDR1 DFQATT, CDR2 SNEGSKA (reference sequence). This CDR3 has 11 amino acids. The V gene lost 7 bases and the J gene lost 0 bases, with 6 bases spanning the gap. Written as DNA, the CDR3 is TGCAGTGGACAGATGAACACTGAAGCTTTCTTT. It specifies CSGQMNTEAFF.

This chain joins TRBV4-2 and TRBJ1-5, with 8 bases fitting TRBD1. Germline V CDR1 and CDR2: LGHNA, YNFKEQ. This CDR3 is built from 17 residues. The ends lost 2 bases at V and 3 bases at J; junction bases unmatched: 9. CDR3 nucleotide sequence: TGTGCCAGCAGCCAAATATACAGGGGGTCTGCCAATCAGCCCCAGCATTTT. This gives the protein CASSQIYRGSANQPQHF.

The chain has TRBV6-6 and TRBJ2-7, with D perhaps given as TRBD1 or TRBD2 (5 bases each). The V end lost 6 bases, the J end lost 1 base, and 10 bases lay between the germline ends. The CDR3 has 13 amino acids. CDR1 and CDR2 from the germline V gene are MNHNY and SVGAGI (reference sequence). The DNA of the CDR3 is TGTGCCAGCAGACGGGGCGAATCCTACGAGCAGTACTTC. Its translation: CASRRGESYEQYF.

V usage is TRBV29-1 and J usage is TRBJ1-1; unclear D gene. The CDR3 spans 10 residues. Trimming left V 4 bases short and J 11 bases short, with 11 bases between. Germline CDR1 is SQVTM and CDR2 is ANQGSEA. CDR3 nucleotide sequence: TGCAGCGTTGTTGGAGGGAAGGCTTTCTTT. It is translated as CSVVGGKAFF.

The chain uses TRBV19 and TRBJ2-5; D remains ambiguous. CDR1 is LNHDA, CDR2 SQIVND, per germline (reference sequence). V gave up 4 bases and J gave up 0 bases, with 12 bases separating them. The CDR3 spans 15 residues. CDR3 nucleotides: TGTGCCAGTAGTACGAAAGACTGGTACCAAGAGACCCAGTACTTC. Its protein is CASSTKDWYQETQYF.

The rearrangement links TRBV6-1 to TRBJ2-5, with a tentative D call TRBD1 (7 bases). The CDR3 spans 14 residues. Germline V gives CDR1 MNHNS, CDR2 SASEGT. The V end lost 7 bases, the J end lost 4 bases, and 16 bases lay between the germline ends. Here the CDR3 reads CASIRGARGETQYF. The CDR3 nucleotides read TGTGCCAGCATCAGGGGGGCCCGAGGAGAGACCCAGTACTTC.

The CDR3 sequence is CSATGVFNEKLFF. CDR3 sequence (DNA): TGCAGCGCGACAGGGGTGTTCAATGAAAAACTGTTTTTT. This chain joins TRBV29-1 and TRBJ1-4; 8 bases align to TRBD1. The CDR3 is 13 amino acids. CDR1 is SQVTM and CDR2 is ANQGSEA in the germline V gene. With V trimmed by 7 bases and J by 5 bases, 6 bases remained unmatched.

The chain combines TRBV5-1 with TRBJ2-1; the D gene could be TRBD1 or TRBD2 (6 bases each). The germline CDR1 and CDR2 sequences are SGHRS and YFSETQ. V was clipped by 4 bases and J by 8 bases, with 19 bases between them. CDR3 size: 15 residues. This CDR3 reads CASSRGAGALDEQFF. CDR3 nucleotides: TGCGCCAGCAGCAGGGGGGCAGGAGCTTTGGATGAGCAGTTCTTC.

The chain recombines TRBV9 with TRBJ2-4; 7 bases fit TRBD1. The CDR3 is made up of 14 amino acids. Germline assignment: CDR1 SGDLS and CDR2 YYNGEE. With 4 bases clipped from V and 5 bases from J, the junction kept 6 bases outside the gene matches. The CDR3 sequence is CASSRMGTENIQYF. CDR3 nucleotides: TGTGCCAGCAGCCGAATGGGGACAGAAAACATTCAGTACTTC.

The chain is built from TRBV6-4 and TRBJ2-3, with 7 bases identical to TRBD1. The CDR3 has 15 amino acids. V was clipped by 6 bases and J by 0 bases; unmatched bases: 6. Germline V gene lookup returns CDR1 MRHNA and CDR2 SNTAGT. CDR3 nucleotide sequence: TGTGCCAGCAGCCAGGGGGTCACTAGCACAGATACGCAGTATTTT. It yields the protein CASSQGVTSTDTQYF.

The chain carries TRBV13 and TRBJ2-5; 10 bases agree with TRBD1. V shed 0 bases, J shed 4 bases, and the junction held 5 bases outside the gene matches. Per germline, CDR1 PRHDT and CDR2 FYEKMQ (reference sequence). There are 16 residues in the CDR3. The CDR3 sequence is CASSLGGQGTGETQYF. CDR3 nucleotides: TGTGCCAGCAGCTTAGGGGGACAGGGGACAGGAGAGACCCAGTACTTC. Full variable domain (outside the CDR3, taken from reference TRBV13 and TRBJ2-5): AAGVIQSPRHLIKEKRETATLKCYPIPRHDTVYWYQQGPGQDPQFLISFYEKMQSDKGSIPDRFSAQQFSDYHSELNMSSLELGDSALYFCASSLGGQGTGETQYFGPGTRLLVL.

Remarks on this clone: This specimen includes other DNA sequences encoding the same CDR3. This rearrangement joins TRBV18 to TRBJ1-1; a weak D match, TRBD1 (6 bases). Trimming took off 6 bases at V and 7 bases at J, with 9 bases between the two ends. The V gene's germline CDR1 is KGHSH and CDR2 LQKENI. The CDR3 is 11 residues long. CDR3 in DNA: TGTGCCAGCTCCCAACAGGGTGAAGCTTTCTTT. Translation gives CASSQQGEAFF.

The chain couples TRBV30 to TRBJ2-2, with D hard to call. This CDR3 is 11 amino acids long. The V end lost 8 bases, the J end lost 7 bases, and 11 bases lay between the germline ends. Looked up from germline, CDR1 is GTSNPN and CDR2 is SVGIG (reference sequence). This CDR3 reads CAGRLFGELFF. For the CDR3, the DNA is TGTGCCGGAAGACTGTTCGGGGAGCTGTTTTTT. Filled out from reference TRBV30 and TRBJ2-2, the complete variable domain reads SQTIHQWPATLVQPVGSPLSLECTVEGTSNPNLYWYRQAAGRGLQLLFYSVGIGQISSEVPQNLSASRPQDRQFILSSKKLLLSDSGFYLCAGRLFGELFFGEGSRLTVL.

This clone has only a few counts. The V and J genes are TRBV13 and TRBJ1-6, with D possibly TRBD1 on 6 matching bases. V was cut by 5 bases and J by 6 bases, with 11 bases left in between. Germline assignment: CDR1 PRHDT and CDR2 FYEKMQ (reference sequence). The CDR3 totals 14 residues. DNA of the CDR3: TGTGCCAGCAGCACGAACAGGGCTAATTCACCCCTCCACTTT. Its protein is CASSTNRANSPLHF.

This rearrangement joins TRBV7-2 to TRBJ1-5; D gene ambiguous. CDR1 is SGHTA, CDR2 FQGNSA, per germline. V lost 5 bases and J 0 bases, leaving 14 bases between the germline ends. This CDR3 region has 16 residues. Here the CDR3 DNA reads TGTGCCAGCAGCAAACGACGGTCAGATAGCAATCAGCCCCAGCATTTT. It translates to CASSKRRSDSNQPQHF.

This clone was counted a single time. The genes are TRBV29-1 and TRBJ2-3, with 7 bases that match TRBD2. Trimming cost V 4 bases and J 2 bases; bases outside gene matches: 12. This CDR3 has 16 amino acids. The germline CDR1 and CDR2 sequences are SQVTM and ANQGSEA. The CDR3 DNA sequence: TGCAGCGTTGGGGGACTTGGCGGGGGATTCACAGATACGCAGTATTTT. Translated, it gives CSVGGLGGGFTDTQYF.

This clone has a handful of counts. This chain joins TRBV29-1 and TRBJ2-6; 10 bases line up with TRBD1. The CDR3 sequence is 17 residues long. Germline V gene lookup returns CDR1 SQVTM and CDR2 ANQGSEA. The V gene end was trimmed by 4 bases and the J gene end by 1 base; junction bases not matched to a gene: 7. CDR3 sequence (DNA): TGCAGCGTTGTTTGGGACAGGGGATTTTCTGGGGCCAACGTCCTGACTTTC. This gives the protein CSVVWDRGFSGANVLTF.

This clone showed up just once. V usage is TRBV2 and J usage is TRBJ1-3; 10 nucleotides agree with TRBD1. Germline trimming cut 4 bases from V and 3 bases from J; bases unmatched to any gene: 3. Germline-derived CDR1 and CDR2 are SNHLY and FYNNEI. The CDR3 runs 15 residues. CDR3 amino acids: CASSGTGGIGNTIYF. CDR3 nucleotide sequence: TGTGCCAGCAGTGGGACAGGGGGTATTGGAAACACCATATATTTT.

This clone was found a few times. This sequence joins TRBV9 and TRBJ2-7, with D maybe TRBD2 (6 bases). The length of the CDR3 is 15 residues. The germline V and J ends were trimmed by 0 bases and 3 bases, with 13 bases remaining between them. Germline V lookup: CDR1 SGDLS, CDR2 YYNGEE. The DNA of the CDR3 is TGTGCCAGCAGCGTAGCCACGGGACTTCACTACGAGCAGTACTTC. As protein: CASSVATGLHYEQYF.

This chain joins TRBV6-5 and TRBJ2-7, with D tentatively TRBD1 or TRBD2 (6 bases each). Germline V gene lookup returns CDR1 MNHEY and CDR2 SVGAGI. CDR3 length equals 14 residues. Trimming left V 6 bases short and J 2 bases short, with 14 bases between. The CDR3 sequence: CASRRDMLTYEQYF. The CDR3 DNA sequence: TGTGCCAGCAGGCGGGACATGCTTACCTACGAGCAGTACTTC.

This clone has just a few counts. The rearrangement links TRBV4-2 to TRBJ2-1; perhaps TRBD2 as D (6 bases). The germline CDR1 and CDR2 sequences are LGHNA and YNFKEQ. The CDR3 runs to 14 residues. V lost 0 bases to trimming and J lost 7 bases, with 10 bases between them. CDR3 coding DNA: TGTGCCAGCAGCCAAGATCGCGCGGGGAATGAGCAGTTCTTC. Its translation is CASSQDRAGNEQFF.

With regard to this clone: A much larger clonotype is one base distant, so this may be a read error. J is TRBJ2-3 and V is TRBV11-2, with a tentative D call TRBD2 (6 bases). The length of the CDR3 is 14 residues. Germline V gene sequence: CDR1 SGHAT, CDR2 FQNNGV. V lost 1 base, J lost 1 base, and 6 bases lay in between. Here the CDR3 DNA reads TGTGCCAGCAGCTTAGGGGGGGGCACAGATACGCAGTATTTT. Protein sequence: CASSLGGGTDTQYF.

The chain employs TRBV9 and TRBJ2-3; 9 bases line up with TRBD2. The V segment lost 0 bases and the J segment 5 bases; nucleotides outside the gene matches: 7. This CDR3 spans 16 amino acids. Per germline, CDR1 SGDLS and CDR2 YYNGEE. CDR3 DNA sequence: TGTGCCAGCAGCGTAGGTCTAGCGGGGAGTCTAGATACGCAGTATTTT. The encoded protein is CASSVGLAGSLDTQYF.

This chain joins TRBV10-3 and TRBJ1-6; 7 bases align to TRBD1. V shed 6 bases, J shed 8 bases, and the junction held 7 bases outside the gene matches. The CDR3 is made up of 14 amino acids. Germline assignment: CDR1 ENHRY and CDR2 SYGVKD. Written as DNA, the CDR3 is TGTGCCATCAGCGGGACAGAGGGTTATTCACCCCTCCACTTT. Translation gives CAISGTEGYSPLHF.

The rearrangement joins TRBV4-2 to TRBJ1-4, with a tentative D call TRBD1 (5 bases). With 0 bases removed from V and 10 bases from J, the gap between germline ends came to 18 bases. Germline-derived CDR1 and CDR2 are LGHNA and YNFKEQ. The CDR3 loop spans 16 amino acids. The CDR3 DNA is TGTGCCAGCAGCCAAGAATCCGGGCAGGGCCGGGGAAAACTGTTTTTT. Its translation: CASSQESGQGRGKLFF.

V is TRBV2 and J is TRBJ2-2, with 7 positions matching TRBD1. There are 16 residues in the CDR3. J was trimmed by 1 base and V by 8 bases; bases with no gene match: 10. The germline gives CDR1 SNHLY, CDR2 FYNNEI. The CDR3: CASRDRSGRNTGELFF. As DNA, the CDR3 is TGTGCCAGCCGGGACAGATCAGGAAGGAACACCGGGGAGCTGTTTTTT.

This clone has just a few counts. The chain links TRBV4-1 to TRBJ1-2; 9 bases match TRBD1. With V trimmed by 1 base and J by 4 bases, 4 bases remained unmatched. From germline, CDR1 is MGHRA and CDR2 YSYEKL. The CDR3 runs 15 residues. The CDR3 bases are TGCGCCAGCAGCCAAGGGACAGGGGATATCTATGGCTACACCTTC. Amino acids: CASSQGTGDIYGYTF.

This clone has a single count. This sequence joins TRBV14 and TRBJ2-1, with D hard to call. This CDR3 region has 13 residues. CDR1 SGHDN and CDR2 FVKESK come from the germline V gene. Trimming removed 4 bases from V and 4 bases from J, with 8 bases in between. The CDR3 region is CASSRSRYNEQFF. CDR3 nucleotide sequence: TGTGCCAGCAGCCGTTCAAGGTACAATGAGCAGTTCTTC.

This clone was seen more than once but under ten times. V and J are TRBV4-2 and TRBJ1-5; tentatively, D is TRBD1 (5 bases). Trimming stripped 3 bases from V and 2 bases from J, with 11 bases between. Germline CDR1 LGHNA, CDR2 YNFKEQ. The CDR3 is made up of 15 amino acids. The CDR3 DNA follows: TGTGCCAGCAGCCAGAAGATGGGGGGCAATCAGCCCCAGCATTTT. Protein: CASSQKMGGNQPQHF.

This clone was seen only a few times. The chain combines TRBV2 with TRBJ2-3, with a tentative D call TRBD2 (6 bases). This CDR3 region has 15 residues. Germline V lookup: CDR1 SNHLY, CDR2 FYNNEI. V gave up 2 bases and J gave up 3 bases, with 12 bases separating them. CDR3 in amino acids: CASSEWGVQTDTQYF. Here the CDR3 DNA reads TGTGCCAGCAGTGAATGGGGGGTTCAGACAGATACGCAGTATTTT.

This clone was found a few times. The chain carries TRBV5-6 and TRBJ1-6, with no clear D. CDR1 and CDR2 from the germline V gene are SGHDT and YYEEEE. The germline V and J ends were trimmed by 0 bases and 8 bases, with 12 bases remaining between them. The CDR3 consists of 15 residues. CDR3 protein: CASSLDPISDSPLHF. The CDR3 DNA sequence: TGTGCCAGCAGCTTGGATCCGATATCGGATTCACCCCTCCACTTT.